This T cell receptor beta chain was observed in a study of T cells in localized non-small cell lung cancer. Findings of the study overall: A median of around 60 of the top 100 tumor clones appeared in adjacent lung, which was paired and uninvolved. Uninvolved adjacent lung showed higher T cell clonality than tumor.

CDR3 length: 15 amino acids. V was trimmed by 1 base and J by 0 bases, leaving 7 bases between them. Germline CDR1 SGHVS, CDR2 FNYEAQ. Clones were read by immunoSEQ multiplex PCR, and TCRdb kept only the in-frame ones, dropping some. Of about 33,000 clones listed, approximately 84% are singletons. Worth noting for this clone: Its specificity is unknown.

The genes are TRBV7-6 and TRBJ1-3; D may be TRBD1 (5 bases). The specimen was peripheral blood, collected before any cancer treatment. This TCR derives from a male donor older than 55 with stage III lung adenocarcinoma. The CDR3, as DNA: TGTGCCAGCAGCTTAGGTAGGGGCTCTGGAAACACCATATATTTT. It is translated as CASSLGRGSGNTIYF.